Following are 21 T cell receptor beta chains from one sample sequenced in a study of technical replicates of blood from a few donors. Sequenced by immunoSEQ multiplex PCR; TCRdb stores in-frame clones only, minus some. The data hold 60,000 to 90,000 clones, with just under 97% observed a single time. The source material was T cells isolated from PBMCs. These receptors were collected from a human donor in good health.

V is TRBV28 and J is TRBJ1-3, with D tentatively TRBD1 (6 bases). V was shortened by 6 bases and J by 3 bases, with 18 bases between the two germline ends. The germline CDR1 and CDR2 sequences are MDHEN and SYDVKM. The CDR3 covers 16 residues. CDR3 sequence: CASSRLTGRDGNTIYF. CDR3 nucleotide sequence: TGTGCCAGCAGCCGATTAACAGGGAGGGATGGAAACACCATATATTTT.

The chain recombines TRBV12-5 with TRBJ2-5; 7 nucleotides align to TRBD1. V shed 2 bases and J 5 bases; nucleotides not matched to a gene: 8. Germline loops: CDR1 LGHNT, CDR2 FRNRAP. The CDR3 loop spans 15 amino acids. In DNA, the CDR3 is TGTGCTAGTGGTTTGACGCAGGGGGATAGGGAGACCCAGTACTTC. Translating it yields CASGLTQGDRETQYF.

The rearrangement uses TRBV27 and TRBJ2-1; 9 nucleotides agree with TRBD1. V lost 3 bases, J lost 4 bases, and 4 bases stayed unmatched. The CDR3 length is 15 residues. Looked up from germline, CDR1 is MNHEY and CDR2 is SMNVEV (reference sequence). CDR3 in DNA: TGTGCCAGCAGTTTCGGGGGGACAGGGTACAATGAGCAGTTCTTC. This codes for CASSFGGTGYNEQFF.

The V gene is TRBV29-1, the J gene TRBJ1-1, with D possibly matching TRBD1 (6 bases). The CDR3 covers 12 residues. Germline loops: CDR1 SQVTM, CDR2 ANQGSEA. V gave up 0 bases and J gave up 12 bases, with 14 bases separating them. This CDR3 reads CSVEDNRDLPFF. The CDR3 DNA reads as TGCAGCGTTGAAGACAACAGGGATTTGCCTTTCTTT.

The gene calls are TRBV19 and TRBJ1-3; D might be TRBD1 (5 bases). V was clipped by 1 base and J by 4 bases, with 11 bases between them. The CDR3 covers 15 residues. Germline CDR1 is LNHDA and CDR2 is SQIVND (reference sequence). CDR3 loop: CASSIAGERGNTIYF. As DNA, the CDR3 is TGTGCCAGTAGTATAGCGGGGGAGAGAGGAAACACCATATATTTT. Based on the CDR3 plus reference TRBV19 and TRBJ1-3, the full variable domain is DGGITQSPKYLFRKEGQNVTLSCEQNLNHDAMYWYRQDPGQGLRLIYYSQIVNDFQKGDIAEGYSVSREKKESFPLTVTSAQKNPTAFYLCASSIAGERGNTIYFGEGSWLTVV.

This clone was detected only once. This chain joins TRBV9 and TRBJ1-1; 7 bases are a match to TRBD1. With V trimmed by 0 bases and J by 1 base, 12 bases remained unmatched. The CDR3 covers 18 residues. Looked up from germline, CDR1 is SGDLS and CDR2 is YYNGEE. Here the CDR3 reads CASSVGIPGGIKNTEAFF. CDR3 sequence (DNA): TGTGCCAGCAGCGTAGGGATCCCAGGGGGGATTAAGAACACTGAAGCTTTCTTT.

The chain combines TRBV20-1 with TRBJ2-5; D unresolved. Trimming removed 3 bases from V and 5 bases from J, with 7 bases in between. This CDR3 spans 11 amino acids. CDR1 and CDR2 from the germline V gene are DFQATT and SNEGSKA (reference sequence). The CDR3 region is CSASSRETQYF. Here the CDR3 DNA reads TGCAGTGCTAGTTCTCGGGAGACCCAGTACTTC.

This chain connects TRBV13 to TRBJ2-3; tentatively, D is TRBD2 (6 bases). In germline, CDR1 is PRHDT, CDR2 FYEKMQ (reference sequence). Trimming left V 5 bases short and J 2 bases short, with 11 bases between. This CDR3 has 14 residues. The DNA for the CDR3 is TGTGCCAGCAGCCTGGGGGGTAACACAGATACGCAGTATTTT. This sequence encodes CASSLGGNTDTQYF.

CDR3 region: CASSLNGQLYGYTF. In DNA form, the CDR3 reads TGTGCCAGCAGTTTAAATGGGCAGCTCTATGGCTACACCTTC. The rearrangement links TRBV28 to TRBJ1-2; D ambiguous. The V end lost 2 bases, the J end lost 4 bases, and 11 bases lay between the germline ends. CDR1 and CDR2 (germline): MDHEN, SYDVKM. The CDR3 loop spans 14 amino acids.

The V and J genes are TRBV5-1 and TRBJ2-7, with 7 positions matching TRBD1. The ends lost 3 bases at V and 0 bases at J; junction bases unmatched: 15. The CDR3 loop spans 18 amino acids. Germline V gives CDR1 SGHRS, CDR2 YFSETQ. The CDR3 nucleotides are TGCGCCAGCAGCTCGACTTCTCCGGGACAGTTTACCTCCTACGAGCAGTACTTC. Encoded protein: CASSSTSPGQFTSYEQYF.

The rearrangement joins TRBV5-4 to TRBJ1-4; D gene unclear. The CDR3 contains 14 residues. CDR1 is SGHNT and CDR2 is YYREEE in the germline V gene (reference sequence). Deletions cut 4 bases from V and 6 bases from J, with 13 bases between. The CDR3, as DNA: TGTGCCAGCAGCCCCTCAACGCGGGATGAAAAACTGTTTTTT. Encoded protein: CASSPSTRDEKLFF.

The rearrangement links TRBV28 to TRBJ2-3; 7 bases align to TRBD1. The CDR3 is made up of 16 amino acids. J was trimmed by 0 bases and V by 2 bases; bases with no gene match: 5. Germline CDR1 MDHEN, CDR2 SYDVKM. The CDR3 coding sequence is TGTGCCAGCAGTTTACCGTGGGACAGCAGCACAGATACGCAGTATTTT. The encoded protein is CASSLPWDSSTDTQYF. The full variable domain, with the rest looked up from reference TRBV28 and TRBJ2-3, is DVKVTQSSRYLVKRTGEKVFLECVQDMDHENMFWYRQDPGLGLRLIYFSYDVKMKEKGDIPEGYSVSREKKERFSLILESASTNQTSMYLCASSLPWDSSTDTQYFGPGTRLTVL.

The chain has TRBV6-5 and TRBJ2-7; the match to TRBD1 covers 7 bases. CDR3 size: 14 residues. Germline loops: CDR1 MNHEY, CDR2 SVGAGI. The trim removed 2 bases at V and 4 bases at J, leaving 5 bases unmatched. This chain's CDR3 is CASSYGRGPYEQYF. The DNA of the CDR3 is TGTGCCAGCAGTTACGGTAGGGGGCCGTACGAGCAGTACTTC.

This rearrangement joins TRBV14 to TRBJ2-3; TRBD2 matches 8 bases. The CDR3 spans 15 residues. From germline, CDR1 is SGHDN and CDR2 FVKESK. V lost 3 bases, J lost 2 bases, and 4 bases stayed unmatched. As DNA, the CDR3 is TGTGCCAGCAGCCACATAGCGGGGCTCACAGATACGCAGTATTTT. Translation gives CASSHIAGLTDTQYF.

The count of this clone is one. The V gene is TRBV7-9, the J gene TRBJ1-1; maybe TRBD1 (5 bases). Trimming cost V 0 bases and J 2 bases, with 13 bases left between them. Germline V CDR1 and CDR2: SEHNR, FQNEAQ (reference sequence). CDR3 length equals 16 residues. This CDR3 is CASSLAGGIVNTEAFF. The CDR3 DNA follows: TGTGCCAGCAGCTTAGCGGGGGGGATCGTTAACACTGAAGCTTTCTTT.

The CDR3 reads CASSQSGLAGPAYNEQFF. The CDR3 DNA reads as TGCGCCAGCAGCCAATCGGGACTAGCGGGACCCGCCTACAATGAGCAGTTCTTC. The chain has TRBV4-1 and TRBJ2-1; 13 positions agree with TRBD2. The CDR3 consists of 18 residues. The germline V gene has CDR1 MGHRA and CDR2 YSYEKL. V shed 2 bases, J shed 2 bases, and the junction held 6 bases outside the gene matches.

The chain combines TRBV5-1 with TRBJ1-1; tentative D call: TRBD1 (5 bases). Trimming left V 5 bases short and J 4 bases short, with 6 bases between. This CDR3 comprises 11 residues. The germline CDR1 and CDR2 sequences are SGHRS and YFSETQ. The CDR3 DNA sequence: TGCGCCAGCAGTCAGGGCACTGAAGCTTTCTTT. It translates to CASSQGTEAFF.

This rearrangement joins TRBV6-1 to TRBJ2-7; no firm D call. Trimming shortened V by 1 base and J by 0 bases, and 7 bases separated the two germline ends. This CDR3 has 14 amino acids. The germline CDR1 and CDR2 sequences are MNHNS and SASEGT. The CDR3 loop is CASSEGWSSYEQYF. In DNA, the CDR3 is TGTGCCAGCAGTGAAGGGTGGAGCTCCTACGAGCAGTACTTC.

The chain links TRBV5-1 to TRBJ1-4, with 7 bases lining up with TRBD1. The CDR3 has 17 amino acids. V lost 0 bases, J lost 2 bases, and 7 bases stayed unmatched. The germline CDR1 and CDR2 sequences are SGHRS and YFSETQ. This CDR3 is CASSLGHRGSTNEKLFF. The CDR3 region has the DNA TGCGCCAGCAGCTTGGGCCACAGGGGCTCGACTAATGAAAAACTGTTTTTT. The full variable domain, with the rest looked up from reference TRBV5-1 and TRBJ1-4, is KAGVTQTPRYLIKTRGQQVTLSCSPISGHRSVSWYQQTPGQGLQFLFEYFSETQRNKGNFPGRFSGRQFSNSRSEMNVSTLELGDSALYLCASSLGHRGSTNEKLFFGSGTQLSVL.

The chain combines TRBV11-2 with TRBJ2-4; a possible D gene is TRBD2 (6 bases). The germline gives CDR1 SGHAT, CDR2 FQNNGV. V was clipped by 0 bases and J by 0 bases, with 12 bases between them. This CDR3 spans 17 amino acids. For the CDR3, the DNA is TGTGCCAGCAGCTTAGATCGGGCGGGGTTAGCCAAAAACATTCAGTACTTC. Translated, it gives CASSLDRAGLAKNIQYF.

This rearrangement joins TRBV6-1 to TRBJ2-2, with D perhaps TRBD1 (6 bases). CDR1 and CDR2 (germline): MNHNS, SASEGT. V was clipped by 6 bases and J by 5 bases, with 16 bases between them. CDR3 length: 15 amino acids. The CDR3 nucleotides read TGTGCCAGCAGCTCCGGGACACTGAAAACCGGGGAGCTGTTTTTT. Protein product: CASSSGTLKTGELFF.